This is a list of T cell receptor beta chains from one sample in a study of early stage breast cancer tumors. Measured with immunoSEQ multiplex PCR; TCRdb has only the in-frame clones, and not every one. The sample has about 30,000 clones, around 70% seen once. Specimen: blood. Receptors originate from a person aged 45 to 59 with breast cancer. Each CDR3 is given with its conserved first and last residue. The order of the fields is J gene, D gene, V gene, clone size, CDR3 protein, CDR3 DNA. A D gene is named only where the DNA matches it firmly. A clone size is listed for some rows: how often the clone was seen (once, few, many), or a class if it is expanded.

TRBJ1-1	NA	TRBV19	few	CASSIPRTANTEAFF	TGTGCCAGTAGTATCCCGAGGACAGCGAACACTGAAGCTTTCTTT
TRBJ2-1	NA	TRBV29-1	NA	CSVAINEQFF	TGCAGCGTTGCCATAAATGAGCAGTTCTTC
TRBJ2-1	NA	TRBV27	NA	CASSLNVFYNEQFF	TGTGCCAGCAGTTTAAATGTGTTCTACAATGAGCAGTTCTTC
TRBJ1-2	NA	TRBV7-9	NA	CASSATNYGYTF	TGTGCCAGCAGCGCAACTAACTATGGCTACACCTTC
TRBJ2-1	TRBD2	TRBV6-6	once	CAGGDNEQFF	TGTGCCGGGGGGGACAATGAGCAGTTCTTC
TRBJ2-7	TRBD1	TRBV27	few	CASSLRDRYHEQYF	TGTGCCAGCAGTTTACGGGACAGGTACCACGAGCAGTACTTC
TRBJ1-5	NA	TRBV7-9	few	CASSSSRSQPQHF	TGTGCCAGCAGCTCTAGTCGGAGTCAGCCCCAGCATTTT
TRBJ2-1	NA	TRBV10-3	NA	CAISGLHNEQFF	TGTGCCATCAGCGGACTACACAATGAGCAGTTCTTC
TRBJ2-3	TRBD2	TRBV27	once	CASSSSSGTSTDTQYF	TGTGCCAGCAGTTCTTCTAGCGGGACTTCCACAGATACGCAGTATTTT
TRBJ2-4	NA	TRBV10-3	NA	CAISERNIQYF	TGTGCCATCAGTGAGCGAAACATTCAGTACTTC
TRBJ1-1	NA	TRBV7-9	NA	CASSLEDTEAFF	TGTGCCAGCAGCTTAGAGGACACTGAAGCTTTCTTT
TRBJ2-5	TRBD2	TRBV9	NA	CASSTSLGLAEETQYF	TGTGCCAGCAGCACCAGCCTTGGACTAGCGGAAGAGACCCAGTACTTC
TRBJ2-5	TRBD2	TRBV4-2	medium-sized	CASSQGRERTETQYF	TGTGCCAGCAGCCAAGGGCGGGAGAGGACGGAGACCCAGTACTTC
TRBJ2-3	NA	TRBV6-1	NA	CASRSTSYTQYF	TGTGCCAGCAGATCAACAAGTTATACGCAGTATTTT
TRBJ1-2	TRBD1	TRBV19	NA	CASSTAGTGYGYTF	TGTGCCAGTAGTACCGCCGGGACAGGCTATGGCTACACCTTC
TRBJ2-5	TRBD1	TRBV5-1	NA	CASSFQGAEETQYF	TGCGCCAGCAGCTTCCAGGGGGCGGAAGAGACCCAGTACTTC
TRBJ2-3	TRBD2	TRBV7-3	NA	CASSLLSGRGTDTQYF	TGTGCCAGCAGCTTGCTGAGCGGGAGAGGGACAGATACGCAGTATTTT
TRBJ1-1	NA	TRBV11-3	few	CASSFRRTRQALNTEAFF	TGTGCCAGCAGCTTTCGACGGACTAGACAGGCGCTTAACACTGAAGCTTTCTTT
TRBJ2-1	TRBD1	TRBV6-5	NA	CASSYQGTGDNEQFF	TGTGCCAGCAGTTACCAGGGGACAGGGGACAATGAGCAGTTCTTC
TRBJ1-3	NA	TRBV19	few	CASSIVDGNTIYF	TGTGCCAGTAGTATCGTCGATGGAAACACCATATATTTT
TRBJ2-7	NA	TRBV6-5	NA	CASRPGLYYEQYF	TGTGCCAGCAGACCGGGACTCTACTACGAGCAGTACTTC
TRBJ2-3	NA	TRBV7-2	NA	CASSLAGDIDTQYF	TGTGCCAGCAGCTTAGCGGGAGATATAGATACGCAGTATTTT
TRBJ1-1	TRBD1	TRBV6-4	once	CARSRGTGGERDTEAFF	TGTGCCCGATCACGGGGGACAGGGGGCGAGAGGGACACTGAAGCTTTCTTT
TRBJ1-2	NA	TRBV12-5	few	CASGLVLLTANNYGYTF	TGTGCTAGTGGTTTGGTACTTCTTACAGCCAATAACTATGGCTACACCTTC
TRBJ2-1	NA	TRBV5-1	NA	CASSPPLGPYNEQFF	TGCGCCAGCAGCCCGCCACTAGGACCGTACAATGAGCAGTTCTTC
TRBJ2-7	TRBD2	TRBV6-6	NA	CASSYLAGDHEQYF	TGTGCCAGCAGTTACCTAGCGGGTGACCACGAGCAGTACTTC
TRBJ2-5	NA	TRBV11-2	NA	CASSLKGGLPSRETQYF	TGTGCCAGCAGCTTAAAAGGGGGGTTACCATCGCGGGAGACCCAGTACTTC
TRBJ2-7	NA	TRBV7-2	NA	CASSLYGQGGSRRSEQYF	TGTGCCAGCAGCCTGTATGGCCAGGGGGGCTCGAGGAGGAGCGAGCAGTACTTC
TRBJ2-5	TRBD2	TRBV6-1	NA	CASRGLAGLQETQYF	TGTGCCAGCAGGGGACTAGCGGGATTACAAGAGACCCAGTACTTC
TRBJ1-2	NA	TRBV11-2	NA	CASRTGHPAYGYTF	TGTGCCAGCAGGACTGGACATCCCGCGTACGGCTACACCTTC
TRBJ2-7	NA	TRBV11-1	few	CASSSSYEQYF	TGTGCCAGCAGCTCCTCCTACGAGCAGTACTTC
TRBJ1-1	NA	TRBV7-8	NA	CASSLSLGVEAFF	TGTGCCAGCAGCTTAAGTCTGGGGGTTGAAGCTTTCTTT
TRBJ2-1	NA	TRBV6-5	NA	CASSYSPTGNNEQFF	TGTGCCAGCAGTTACTCCCCAACAGGGAACAATGAGCAGTTCTTC
TRBJ2-2	NA	TRBV30	NA	CAWDSGKGPVGELFF	TGTGCCTGGGACAGTGGAAAGGGGCCGGTCGGGGAGCTGTTTTTT
TRBJ1-4	NA	TRBV29-1	few	CSVAGHATNEKLFF	TGCAGCGTAGCGGGACACGCAACTAATGAAAAACTGTTTTTT
TRBJ1-2	NA	TRBV19	NA	CASKSRNYGYTF	TGTGCCAGTAAATCTCGGAACTATGGCTACACCTTC
TRBJ2-5	NA	TRBV15	NA	CATSTYQETQYF	TGTGCCACCAGCACCTACCAAGAGACCCAGTACTTC
TRBJ2-5	NA	TRBV7-8	NA	CASTRKEAPLETQYF	TGTGCCAGCACGAGGAAAGAAGCGCCCCTGGAGACCCAGTACTTC
TRBJ2-6	TRBD1	TRBV7-6	NA	CASSADRETGANVLTF	TGTGCCAGCAGCGCCGACAGGGAAACCGGGGCCAACGTCCTGACTTTC
TRBJ1-2	NA	TRBV6-5	NA	CASSSQGRGYTF	TGTGCCAGCAGTTCTCAGGGAAGGGGCTACACCTTC
TRBJ1-2	NA	TRBV10-3	NA	CAISEMDGYGYTF	TGTGCCATCAGTGAGATGGACGGCTATGGCTACACCTTC
TRBJ2-7	TRBD2	TRBV29-1	NA	CSVVPTSGGYEQYF	TGCAGCGTTGTTCCGACTAGCGGGGGCTACGAGCAGTACTTC
TRBJ1-2	TRBD1	TRBV6-4	NA	CASSPTPGQGYGYTF	TGTGCCAGCAGCCCTACCCCGGGACAGGGCTATGGCTACACCTTC
TRBJ1-5	TRBD1	TRBV10-3	NA	CAISESPTGEQPQHF	TGTGCCATCAGTGAGTCTCCCACAGGGGAGCAGCCCCAGCATTTT
TRBJ1-1	NA	TRBV7-9	NA	CASSSQGYTEAFF	TGTGCCAGCAGCTCACAGGGTTACACTGAAGCTTTCTTT
TRBJ2-7	TRBD1	TRBV28	few	CASIMTGDGYEQYF	TGTGCCAGCATTATGACAGGGGATGGATACGAGCAGTACTTC